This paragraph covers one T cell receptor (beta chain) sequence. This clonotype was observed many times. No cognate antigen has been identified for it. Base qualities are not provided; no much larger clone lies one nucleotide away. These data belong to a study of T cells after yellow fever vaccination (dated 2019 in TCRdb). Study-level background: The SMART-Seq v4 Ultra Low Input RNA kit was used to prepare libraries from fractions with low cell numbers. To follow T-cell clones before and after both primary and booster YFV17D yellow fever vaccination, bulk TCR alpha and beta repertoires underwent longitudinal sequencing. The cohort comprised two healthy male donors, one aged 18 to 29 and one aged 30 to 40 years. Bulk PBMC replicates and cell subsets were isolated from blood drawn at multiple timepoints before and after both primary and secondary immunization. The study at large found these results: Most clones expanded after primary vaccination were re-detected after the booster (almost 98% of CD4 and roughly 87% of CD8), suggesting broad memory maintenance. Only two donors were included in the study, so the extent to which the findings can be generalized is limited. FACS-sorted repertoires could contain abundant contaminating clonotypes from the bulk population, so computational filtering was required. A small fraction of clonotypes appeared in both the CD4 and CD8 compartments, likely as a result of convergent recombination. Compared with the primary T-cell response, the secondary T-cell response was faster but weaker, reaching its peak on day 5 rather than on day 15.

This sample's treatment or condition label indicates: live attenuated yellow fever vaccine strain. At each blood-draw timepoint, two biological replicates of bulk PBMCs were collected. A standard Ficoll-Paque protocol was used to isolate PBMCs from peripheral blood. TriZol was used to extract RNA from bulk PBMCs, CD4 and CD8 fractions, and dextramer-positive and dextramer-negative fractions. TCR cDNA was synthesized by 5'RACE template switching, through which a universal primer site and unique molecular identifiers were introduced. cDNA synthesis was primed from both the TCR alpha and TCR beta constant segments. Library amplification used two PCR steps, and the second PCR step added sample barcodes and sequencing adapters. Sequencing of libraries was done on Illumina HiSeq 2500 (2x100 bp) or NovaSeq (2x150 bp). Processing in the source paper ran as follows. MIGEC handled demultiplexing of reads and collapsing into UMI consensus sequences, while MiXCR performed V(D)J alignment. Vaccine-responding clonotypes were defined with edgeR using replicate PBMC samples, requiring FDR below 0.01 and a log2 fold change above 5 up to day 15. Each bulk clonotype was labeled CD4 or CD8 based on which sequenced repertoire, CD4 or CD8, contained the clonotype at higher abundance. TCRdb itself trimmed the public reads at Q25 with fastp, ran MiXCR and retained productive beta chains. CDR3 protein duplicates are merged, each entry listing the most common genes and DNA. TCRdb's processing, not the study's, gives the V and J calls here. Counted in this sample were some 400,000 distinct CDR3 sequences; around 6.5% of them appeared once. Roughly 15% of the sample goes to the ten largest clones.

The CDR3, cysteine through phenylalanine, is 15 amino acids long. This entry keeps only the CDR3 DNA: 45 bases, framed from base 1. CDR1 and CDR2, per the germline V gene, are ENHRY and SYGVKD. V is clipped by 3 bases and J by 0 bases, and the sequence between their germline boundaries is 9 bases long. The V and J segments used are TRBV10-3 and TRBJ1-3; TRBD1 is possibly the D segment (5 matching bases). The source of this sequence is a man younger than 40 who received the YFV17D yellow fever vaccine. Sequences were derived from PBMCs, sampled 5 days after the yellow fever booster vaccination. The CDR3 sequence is CAISDRQSSGNTIYF. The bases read TGTGCCATCAGTGACCGACAGTCCTCTGGAAACACCATATATTTT.